This TCR beta chain is from a study of control samples from healthy donors and cancer patients. V lost 2 bases and J lost 0; bases outside the gene matches: 1. Germline lookup yields CDR1 ENHRY and CDR2 SYGVKD. The CDR3 runs to 15 residues. Clones were read by immunoSEQ multiplex PCR, and TCRdb kept only the in-frame ones, dropping some. This table holds about 120,000 clones, 80% to 95% found once. The TCR originated in a woman between 50 and 59 years old in good health. Sequencing used blood. This chain connects TRBV10-3 to TRBJ2-3; TRBD1 matches at 8 bases. CDR3 loop: CAISEGDRSTDTQYF. In DNA form, the CDR3 reads TGTGCCATCAGTGAGGGGGACAGGAGCACAGATACGCAGTATTTT.